The rows below give T cell receptor beta chains drawn from one sample of a study of OX40 agonist ivuxolimab in advanced cancers. Clones were sequenced by immunoSEQ multiplex PCR, and TCRdb holds only the in-frame ones, with some missing. The data contain around 26,000 clones, around nine tenths of them singletons. Sequenced material: CD4+ or CD8+ T cells sorted from blood, taken in a trial of the OX40 agonist ivuxolimab. These receptors originate from an adult with an advanced solid tumor such as melanoma, head and neck, liver or kidney cancer. CDR3s include the opening cysteine and the closing phenylalanine or tryptophan. The D gene is left open where the match is weak. The listing skips clone size in some rows; elsewhere it reads once, few, many or a size class.

V gene	D gene	clone size	J gene	CDR3 protein	CDR3 DNA
TRBV27	NA	NA	TRBJ2-1	CASRPFVREVGNEQFF	TGTGCCAGCAGGCCCTTTGTGAGGGAGGTCGGGAATGAGCAGTTCTTC
TRBV18	NA	NA	TRBJ2-5	CASSPTDRGAQETQYF	TGTGCCAGCTCACCTACGGACCGAGGAGCCCAAGAGACCCAGTACTTC
TRBV7-3	NA	NA	TRBJ2-2	CASSLTGNTGELFF	TGTGCCAGCAGCTTAACGGGAAACACCGGGGAGCTGTTTTTT
TRBV9	NA	NA	TRBJ1-5	CASSVGGVDNQPQHF	TGTGCCAGCAGCGTAGGTGGGGTTGACAATCAGCCCCAGCATTTT
TRBV7-8	NA	NA	TRBJ1-4	CASSLSGEKLFF	TGTGCCAGCAGCTTATCGGGTGAAAAACTGTTTTTT
TRBV15	NA	NA	TRBJ2-3	CATSREGGRADTQYF	TGTGCCACCAGCAGAGAAGGGGGTCGGGCAGATACGCAGTATTTT
TRBV4-3	NA	NA	TRBJ2-7	CASSMGAEQYF	TGCGCCAGCAGCATGGGAGCCGAGCAGTACTTC
TRBV28	NA	few	TRBJ2-7	CATNPTETSGYEQYF	TGTGCCACTAACCCAACGGAGACTTCGGGCTACGAGCAGTACTTC
TRBV9	TRBD2	NA	TRBJ2-1	CASSVWPSGGGGEQFF	TGTGCCAGCAGCGTATGGCCTAGCGGGGGGGGAGGTGAGCAGTTCTTC
TRBV28	NA	NA	TRBJ1-2	CASSPRALNYGYTF	TGTGCCAGCAGTCCCCGAGCGCTTAACTATGGCTACACCTTC
TRBV7-9	NA	NA	TRBJ1-2	CASSPGASNYGYTF	TGTGCCAGCTCCCCAGGGGCCTCTAACTATGGCTACACCTTC
TRBV5-1	NA	NA	TRBJ2-7	CASSPDSKPYEQYF	TGCGCCAGCAGCCCGGACTCCAAGCCCTACGAGCAGTACTTC
TRBV28	NA	NA	TRBJ2-6	CASKAPGANVLTF	TGTGCCAGCAAAGCCCCTGGGGCCAACGTCCTGACTTTC
TRBV7-9	NA	NA	TRBJ2-5	CASSLALGRKQETQYF	TGTGCCAGCAGCTTAGCGCTAGGACGCAAACAAGAGACCCAGTACTTC
TRBV7-3	TRBD2	NA	TRBJ2-1	CASSPERELHNEQFF	TGTGCCAGCAGCCCCGAGCGGGAGCTTCACAATGAGCAGTTCTTC
TRBV9	TRBD2	NA	TRBJ2-3	CASSLEASGGSTDTQYF	TGTGCCAGCAGCCTAGAGGCTAGCGGGGGTAGCACAGATACGCAGTATTTT
TRBV7-9	NA	NA	TRBJ1-2	CASSALQGHGYTF	TGTGCCAGCAGCGCCCTACAGGGCCATGGCTACACCTTC
TRBV29-1	NA	NA	TRBJ2-1	CSVDGTRVAPGNEQFF	TGCAGCGTTGATGGTACTCGGGTTGCTCCAGGCAATGAGCAGTTCTTC
TRBV4-1	NA	NA	TRBJ1-1	CASSQRRPAENTEAFF	TGCGCCAGCAGCCAGAGAAGGCCGGCAGAGAACACTGAAGCTTTCTTT
TRBV6-1	TRBD1	few	TRBJ1-5	CASSEAVGGHQPQHF	TGTGCCAGCAGTGAAGCTGTAGGGGGCCATCAGCCCCAGCATTTT
TRBV4-1	TRBD2	NA	TRBJ2-7	CASSQGQVIGSGTPYEQYF	TGCGCCAGCAGCCAGGGTCAGGTCATAGGTAGCGGGACGCCCTACGAGCAGTACTTC
TRBV6-5	NA	NA	TRBJ2-7	CASSYPGSSYEQYF	TGTGCCAGCAGTTACCCGGGATCGAGCTACGAGCAGTACTTC
TRBV28	NA	NA	TRBJ1-2	CASSFLPGYGYTF	TGTGCCAGCAGTTTCCTCCCCGGCTATGGCTACACCTTC
TRBV5-4	TRBD1	NA	TRBJ1-1	CASSSRGEGTEAFF	TGTGCCAGCAGCTCCAGGGGGGAGGGCACTGAAGCTTTCTTT
TRBV6-5	NA	NA	TRBJ1-4	CASSYAGATNEKLFF	TGTGCCAGCAGTTACGCAGGGGCAACTAATGAAAAACTGTTTTTT
TRBV27	NA	NA	TRBJ2-5	CASSLSKGEQYF	TGTGCCAGCAGTTTATCGAAAGGGGAGCAGTACTTC
TRBV7-7	NA	NA	TRBJ2-7	CASSPGQSSYEQYF	TGTGCTAGCAGCCCCGGACAGAGTTCCTACGAGCAGTACTTC
TRBV27	TRBD1	NA	TRBJ2-3	CASGQGSDTQYF	TGTGCCAGCGGACAGGGTTCAGATACGCAGTATTTT
TRBV7-8	NA	NA	TRBJ2-7	CASSLIEGLDYEQYF	TGTGCCAGCAGCTTAATTGAGGGTCTCGACTACGAGCAGTACTTC
TRBV9	NA	NA	TRBJ2-3	CASSVGGSENTDTQYF	TGTGCCAGCAGCGTAGGTGGTAGCGAGAACACAGATACGCAGTATTTT
TRBV27	NA	once	TRBJ2-7	CASSLPGYEQYF	TGTGCCAGCAGTTTGCCCGGGTACGAGCAGTACTTC
TRBV7-6	NA	NA	TRBJ2-7	CASSLAYMNEQYF	TGTGCCAGCAGCTTAGCATATATGAACGAGCAGTACTTC
TRBV28	NA	NA	TRBJ2-2	CASSFDLGAGELFF	TGTGCCAGCAGTTTCGACCTAGGAGCCGGGGAGCTGTTTTTT
TRBV6-5	NA	NA	TRBJ2-7	CASSYYGSSYEQYF	TGTGCCAGCAGTTACTACGGATCGTCCTACGAGCAGTACTTC
TRBV27	NA	NA	TRBJ2-7	CASSLGWGTYEQYF	TGTGCCAGCAGTTTAGGGTGGGGCACCTACGAGCAGTACTTC
TRBV11-3	NA	few	TRBJ1-5	CASSLAGDGQPQHF	TGTGCCAGCAGCTTGGCCGGGGACGGTCAGCCCCAGCATTTT
TRBV5-1	NA	NA	TRBJ2-1	CASSLEQFYNGKFF	TGCGCCAGCAGCTTGGAACAATTTTACAATGGGAAGTTCTTC
TRBV7-8	NA	few	TRBJ1-2	CASSALGAANYGYTF	TGTGCCAGCAGCGCCCTAGGGGCAGCTAACTATGGCTACACCTTC
TRBV15	NA	NA	TRBJ1-2	CATREGVQAYGYTF	TGTGCCACCAGGGAGGGTGTTCAGGCCTATGGCTACACCTTC
TRBV28	TRBD1	NA	TRBJ2-3	CASSSFSGTGGADTQYF	TGTGCCAGCAGCTCCTTTTCAGGGACAGGGGGCGCAGATACGCAGTATTTT
TRBV27	NA	NA	TRBJ1-1	CASRPLDRNTEAFF	TGTGCCAGCAGGCCTCTTGACCGGAACACTGAAGCTTTCTTT
TRBV5-1	TRBD2	once	TRBJ2-7	CASSPDYPSGSYEQYF	TGCGCCAGCAGCCCGGACTACCCTAGCGGGAGTTACGAGCAGTACTTC
TRBV7-9	NA	few	TRBJ1-1	CASSLGVTEAFF	TGTGCCAGCAGCTTAGGTGTGACTGAAGCTTTCTTT
TRBV19	TRBD1	NA	TRBJ1-1	CASSIGTGGMWTEAFF	TGTGCCAGTAGTATAGGAACAGGGGGCATGTGGACTGAAGCTTTCTTT
TRBV5-4	NA	NA	TRBJ1-1	CASSLSDTEAFF	TGTGCCAGCAGCTTATCAGACACTGAAGCTTTCTTT
TRBV6-5	TRBD2	NA	TRBJ2-1	CASSSRAGNPDEQFF	TGTGCCAGCAGCTCCCGAGCGGGAAACCCCGATGAGCAGTTCTTC
TRBV7-8	TRBD1	NA	TRBJ2-7	CASSPGQTGEQYF	TGTGCCAGCAGCCCGGGACAGACGGGGGAGCAGTACTTC
TRBV28	TRBD1	NA	TRBJ2-7	CASSLAGQGDYEQYF	TGTGCCAGCAGTTTAGCCGGACAGGGAGACTACGAGCAGTACTTC
TRBV25-1	NA	NA	TRBJ1-4	CASSASNEKLFF	TGTGCCAGCAGTGCTTCTAATGAAAAACTGTTTTTT
TRBV4-1	NA	NA	TRBJ1-2	CASSPFLGENYGYTF	TGCGCCAGCAGCCCCTTTCTGGGGGAGAACTATGGCTACACCTTC
TRBV19	TRBD2	NA	TRBJ2-2	CASSRTSGNTGELFF	TGTGCCAGTAGTAGGACTAGCGGGAACACCGGGGAGCTGTTTTTT
TRBV2	NA	NA	TRBJ1-5	CASRGTRHSNQPQHF	TGTGCCAGCAGGGGGACTCGTCATAGCAATCAGCCCCAGCATTTT
TRBV30	TRBD1	NA	TRBJ2-1	CAWSSDRGYNEQFF	TGTGCCTGGAGCTCGGACAGGGGGTACAATGAGCAGTTCTTC
TRBV29-1	NA	NA	TRBJ2-7	CSVAGPRYEQYF	TGCAGCGTCGCCGGGCCCCGATACGAGCAGTACTTC
TRBV5-6	NA	NA	TRBJ2-1	CASSFIYQYEQFF	TGTGCCAGCAGCTTCATTTATCAGTATGAGCAGTTCTTC
TRBV27	NA	few	TRBJ1-2	CASSFDWTYGYTF	TGTGCCAGCAGCTTTGACTGGACCTATGGCTACACCTTC
TRBV4-3	NA	NA	TRBJ2-5	CASSQVLQETQYF	TGCGCCAGCAGCCAAGTCCTTCAAGAGACCCAGTACTTC